Listed here are 25 T cell receptor beta chains from one sample, sequenced in a study of spatial heterogeneity in lung cancer. Documented time point: sample taken at primary tumor resection. Extraction of whole RNA from tumor, nontumor lung or frozen PBMC preceded unsorted sequencing. MiXCR was run by TCRdb on the 5' RACE reads, yielding one entry per CDR3 protein. The sample lists roughly 8,000 distinct CDR3 sequences, roughly 8.6% occurring once. Sequenced material: PBMCs, taken at surgery. All receptors derive from a male donor with early-stage non-small cell lung cancer.

A note on this clonotype: The library was built for alpha chains, so this beta chain is an off-target read and its size means little. The chain is built from TRBV30 and TRBJ2-3; 9 nucleotides match TRBD2. The CDR3 is 14 residues long. Germline V lookup: CDR1 GTSNPN, CDR2 SVGIG (reference sequence). Trimming took 4 bases from V and 3 from J; bases not matched to a gene: 5. The CDR3: CAWTSGVSTDTQYF. CDR3 sequence (DNA): TGTGCCTGGACTAGCGGGGTGTCAACAGATACGCAGTATTTT. Drawing the rest from reference TRBV30 and TRBJ2-3, the complete variable domain is SQTIHQWPATLVQPVGSPLSLECTVEGTSNPNLYWYRQAAGRGLQLLFYSVGIGQISSEVPQNLSASRPQDRQFILSSKKLLLSDSGFYLCAWTSGVSTDTQYFGPGTRLTVL.

This clonotype has ten or more counts. This beta chain represents an off-target read in a library built for alpha chains; its size is of limited meaning. V gene TRBV29-1 combines with J gene TRBJ1-3; no firm D call. CDR3 length: 14 amino acids. Looked up from germline, CDR1 is SQVTM and CDR2 is ANQGSEA. The V end lost 1 base, the J end lost 0 bases, and 7 bases lay between the germline ends. Here the CDR3 DNA reads TGCAGCGTTGAAGTGGCCAACTCTGGAAACACCATATATTTT. Its protein product is CSVEVANSGNTIYF.

Ten or more counts support this clonotype. Being off target in a library aimed at alpha chains, this beta chain has a size of little meaning. The chain is built from TRBV28 and TRBJ2-4; D tentatively fits TRBD1 or TRBD2 (5 bases each). The CDR3 is 14 residues long. Germline CDR1 is MDHEN and CDR2 is SYDVKM. Trimming removed 6 bases at V and 5 bases at J, with 14 bases between. CDR3 sequence: CASSRGTDQNIQYF. CDR3 DNA sequence: TGTGCCAGCAGCCGAGGGACCGACCAAAACATTCAGTACTTC.

In this sample, this clonotype turned up many times. A library made for alpha chains picked up this beta chain off target, so its size means little. The chain employs TRBV10-3 and TRBJ2-1; D gene uncertain. Germline V gives CDR1 ENHRY, CDR2 SYGVKD. CDR3 length: 12 amino acids. Trimming removed 2 bases from V and 10 bases from J, with 9 bases in between. The chain's CDR3 is CAISEEAMEQFF. The CDR3 DNA follows: TGTGCCATCAGTGAGGAAGCCATGGAGCAGTTCTTC.

This clonotype qualifies as medium-sized. This beta chain represents an off-target read in a library built for alpha chains; its size is of limited meaning. The J gene is TRBJ2-1, the V gene TRBV29-1; 7 positions match TRBD2. The CDR3 totals 12 residues. Trimming cost V 1 base and J 7 bases; bases outside gene matches: 1. Per the germline V gene, CDR1 is SQVTM and CDR2 is ANQGSEA. The CDR3 DNA sequence: TGCAGCGTTGAAGTGGGGGGGAATGAGCAGTTCTTC. This translates into CSVEVGGNEQFF.

This clonotype appeared many times. This beta chain turned up in a library designed for alpha chains; as an off-target read, its abundance says little. The genes are TRBV4-3 and TRBJ1-5; D is ambiguous. The CDR3 loop spans 15 amino acids. Trimming left V 0 bases short and J 6 bases short, with 12 bases between. Germline CDR1 LGHNA, CDR2 YSLEER. DNA of the CDR3: TGCGCCAGCAGCCAAGATAGGGTTTCCAGTCAGCCCCAGCATTTT. Its protein product is CASSQDRVSSQPQHF.

The table lists this clonotype with a few counts. The library was built for alpha chains, so this beta chain is an off-target read and its size means little. The chain uses TRBV7-9 and TRBJ2-7; perhaps TRBD1 as D (5 bases). Per germline, CDR1 SEHNR and CDR2 FQNEAQ (reference sequence). V was clipped by 1 base and J by 5 bases, with 12 bases between them. The CDR3 spans 14 residues. CDR3: CASSLVQGSHEQYF. CDR3 DNA sequence: TGTGCCAGCAGCTTAGTGCAGGGTTCCCACGAGCAGTACTTC.

On this clonotype itself: Found in a library prepared for alpha chains, this beta chain is an off-target read, and its abundance has little meaning. This chain links TRBV3-1 with TRBJ2-2; D uncertain. Trimming shortened V by 3 bases and J by 3 bases, and 5 bases separated the two germline ends. Germline CDR1 is LGHDT and CDR2 is YNNKEL (reference sequence). CDR3 size: 13 residues. In DNA, the CDR3 is TGTGCCAGCAGCCAGACTCACACCGGGGAGCTGTTTTTT. Translation: CASSQTHTGELFF.

This clonotype was seen repeatedly, ten times or more. This beta chain lies outside the target of a library built for alpha chains; its clone size means little. The genes are TRBV11-1 and TRBJ2-5, with 10 bases fitting TRBD2. V dropped 1 base and J dropped 2; count of bases not matched to a gene: 4. The CDR3 is 16 amino acids. CDR1 and CDR2 from the germline V gene are SGHAT and FQDESV (reference sequence). CDR3 sequence reads: CASSLGGLAVQETQYF. As DNA, the CDR3 is TGTGCCAGCAGCTTAGGAGGACTAGCGGTACAAGAGACCCAGTACTTC.

This clonotype was seen at least ten times. As an off-target read in a library built for alpha chains, this beta chain has a frequency of little significance. This chain links TRBV29-1 with TRBJ2-5, with a tentative D call TRBD2 (6 bases). CDR1 and CDR2 from the germline V gene are SQVTM and ANQGSEA. V shed 4 bases and J shed 5 bases, with 17 bases lying between them. This CDR3 spans 14 amino acids. The CDR3 reads CSVGGDQGLETQYF. The DNA of the CDR3 is TGCAGCGTTGGGGGGGACCAAGGTCTGGAGACCCAGTACTTC.

In its sample, this clonotype was seen many times. This beta chain is off target for a library built for alpha chains, so its abundance means little. The V call is TRBV28, the J call TRBJ2-1; TRBD2 might be the D (6 bases). Germline V lookup: CDR1 MDHEN, CDR2 SYDVKM. With 4 bases removed from V and 2 bases from J, the gap between germline ends came to 15 bases. The CDR3 is 16 residues long. In DNA form, the CDR3 reads TGTGCCAGCAGTTCGACCGGGACTTTCACCTACAATGAGCAGTTCTTC. Translation: CASSSTGTFTYNEQFF.

This clonotype was found many times. Since the library was made to target alpha chains, this beta chain is a stray read and its abundance is not meaningful. The chain recombines TRBV5-4 with TRBJ2-7, with no clear D. Germline loops: CDR1 SGHNT, CDR2 YYREEE (reference sequence). The CDR3 totals 15 residues. V was trimmed by 0 bases and J by 6 bases, leaving 16 bases between them. In DNA form, the CDR3 reads TGTGCCAGCAGCTTGGAATGGTATTTAGGGTCCGAGCAGTACTTC. It is translated as CASSLEWYLGSEQYF.

By share of the sample, this clonotype is large. This beta chain is an unintended read in a library built for alpha chains; its size means little. The V call is TRBV27, the J call TRBJ2-7; possibly TRBD1 or TRBD2 for D (5 bases each). From germline, CDR1 is MNHEY and CDR2 SMNVEV (reference sequence). This CDR3 region has 15 residues. V was shortened by 3 bases and J by 4 bases, with 16 bases between the two germline ends. CDR3 in DNA: TGTGCCAGCAGTTTGTTTCGGGGCCAGAGTTACGAGCAGTACTTC. It encodes CASSLFRGQSYEQYF.

Ten or more counts support this clonotype. Being off target in a library aimed at alpha chains, this beta chain has a size of little meaning. This chain uses TRBV27 with TRBJ1-1, with 7 bases identical to TRBD1. CDR1 is MNHEY, CDR2 SMNVEV, per germline (reference sequence). With 5 bases clipped from V and 7 bases from J, the junction kept 7 bases outside the gene matches. The CDR3 extends over 13 amino acids. In nucleotides, the CDR3 is TGTGCCAGCAGTCCTAGGGGGCCTGATGAAGCTTTCTTT. Amino acid sequence: CASSPRGPDEAFF.

In its sample, this clonotype was seen a few times. This beta chain lies outside the target of a library built for alpha chains; its clone size means little. The chain links TRBV6-2 or TRBV6-3 to TRBJ1-4; D unclear. Germline-derived CDR1 and CDR2 are MNHEY and SVGEGT. This CDR3 comprises 14 residues. The V end was cut by 0 bases, the J end by 4 bases, with 6 bases between. In DNA, the CDR3 is TGTGCCAGCAGTTACTCGGCCGATAATGAAAAACTGTTTTTT. It codes for CASSYSADNEKLFF.

This clonotype was picked up a small number of times. This beta chain is off target for a library built for alpha chains, so its abundance means little. The chain employs TRBV29-1 and TRBJ2-2; D is perhaps TRBD1 or TRBD2 (5 bases each). V gave up 4 bases and J gave up 6 bases, with 12 bases separating them. Germline lookup yields CDR1 SQVTM and CDR2 ANQGSEA. This CDR3 is built from 13 residues. This chain's CDR3 is CSVVPRGPGELFF. In DNA form, the CDR3 reads TGCAGCGTTGTCCCCCGGGGCCCCGGGGAGCTGTTTTTT.

This clonotype was observed a few times. This beta chain came through as a stray read in a library set up for alpha chains, and its size says little. The rearrangement links TRBV30 to TRBJ2-7; TRBD2 matches at 9 bases. Germline lookup yields CDR1 GTSNPN and CDR2 SVGIG (reference sequence). The length of the CDR3 is 14 residues. V dropped 4 bases and J dropped 0; count of bases not matched to a gene: 4. The CDR3 sequence: CAWKGLAYSYEQYF. As DNA, the CDR3 is TGTGCCTGGAAAGGACTAGCGTACTCCTACGAGCAGTACTTC.

This clonotype was seen ten or more times. This beta chain is a stray sequence in a library constructed for alpha chains; its clone size is not meaningful. The chain employs TRBV29-1 and TRBJ2-3, with 10 bases matching TRBD1. The CDR3 is 14 amino acids. CDR1 SQVTM and CDR2 ANQGSEA come from the germline V gene. With 4 bases clipped from V and 2 bases from J, the junction kept 3 bases outside the gene matches. CDR3 sequence: CSVGGTGDTDTQYF. The CDR3 DNA follows: TGCAGCGTTGGGGGGACAGGGGACACAGATACGCAGTATTTT.

This clonotype came up many times. A library made for alpha chains picked up this beta chain off target, so its size means little. V gene TRBV30 combines with J gene TRBJ1-4; D gene uncertain. The germline V gene has CDR1 GTSNPN and CDR2 SVGIG (reference sequence). The length of the CDR3 is 14 residues. V dropped 2 bases and J dropped 0 bases, with 7 bases sitting between them. The CDR3 loop reads CAWSIGSTNEKLFF. CDR3 DNA sequence: TGTGCCTGGAGTATAGGGTCAACTAATGAAAAACTGTTTTTT.

This clonotype was detected a few times. Since it is a stray read in a library aimed at alpha chains, this beta chain has a size that is not meaningful. This chain uses TRBV14 with TRBJ2-3; TRBD2 matches at 8 bases. Germline trimming cut 1 base from V and 2 bases from J; bases unmatched to any gene: 8. Germline CDR1 is SGHDN and CDR2 is FVKESK. The CDR3 contains 17 residues. The CDR3 loop is CASSQGLTSGHTDTQYF. The CDR3, as DNA: TGTGCCAGCAGCCAAGGGCTAACTAGCGGCCACACAGATACGCAGTATTTT.

This clonotype was seen repeatedly, ten times or more. Found in a library prepared for alpha chains, this beta chain is an off-target read, and its abundance has little meaning. The V gene is TRBV20-1, the J gene TRBJ2-3, with D possibly called TRBD1 or TRBD2 (5 bases each). Trimming shortened V by 0 bases and J by 4 bases, and 17 bases separated the two germline ends. Per germline, CDR1 DFQATT and CDR2 SNEGSKA (reference sequence). The CDR3 has 16 residues. Here the CDR3 reads CSARDLGENRADTQYF. In DNA form, the CDR3 reads TGCAGTGCTAGAGATTTGGGGGAGAATCGGGCAGATACGCAGTATTTT.

This clonotype was counted many times. This beta chain slipped into a library made for alpha chains as a stray read, so its size is not meaningful. The genes are TRBV3-1 and TRBJ1-3, with D uncertain. The CDR3 is 14 amino acids. Germline CDR1 is LGHDT and CDR2 is YNNKEL (reference sequence). Trimming took 0 bases from V and 4 from J, leaving 7 bases between them. The CDR3 nucleotides read TGTGCCAGCAGCCAAGACGGATTCGGAAACACCATATATTTT. The encoded protein is CASSQDGFGNTIYF. Full variable domain (outside the CDR3, taken from reference TRBV3-1 and TRBJ1-3): DTAVSQTPKYLVTQMGNDKSIKCEQNLGHDTMYWYKQDSKKFLKIMFSYNNKELIINETVPNRFSPKSPDKAHLNLHINSLELGDSAVYFCASSQDGFGNTIYFGEGSWLTVV.

Ten or more counts support this clonotype. This beta chain is a stray sequence in a library constructed for alpha chains; its clone size is not meaningful. The rearrangement uses TRBV7-2 and TRBJ2-2; 13 nucleotides match TRBD2. CDR3 length: 15 residues. V was pared by 2 bases and J by 14 bases, with 8 bases of the junction left unmatched. Germline CDR1 SGHTA, CDR2 FQGNSA. The CDR3 is CASSLPRLAGGYLFF. CDR3 coding DNA: TGTGCCAGCAGCTTACCTCGACTAGCGGGGGGTTATCTGTTTTTT.

This clonotype was recorded at least ten times. Since the library was made to target alpha chains, this beta chain is a stray read and its abundance is not meaningful. The chain couples TRBV10-1 to TRBJ2-3; unclear D gene. V dropped 0 bases and J dropped 3 bases, with 1 base sitting between them. This CDR3 spans 12 amino acids. Germline CDR1 and CDR2: WNHNN and SYGVQD (reference sequence). This chain's CDR3 is CASSESTDTQYF. The CDR3 region has the DNA TGCGCCAGCAGTGAGTCGACAGATACGCAGTATTTT.

This clonotype was observed many times. Since it is a stray read in a library aimed at alpha chains, this beta chain has a size that is not meaningful. This chain connects TRBV24-1 to TRBJ2-1; 11 nucleotides line up with TRBD1. V trimming: 0 bases; J trimming: 8 bases; junction bases outside the gene matches: 5. CDR1 is KGHDR, CDR2 SFDVKD, per germline. The CDR3 extends over 16 amino acids. CDR3 in DNA: TGTGCCACCAGTGATTTGCCGGACAGGGGGCCAGATGAGCAGTTCTTC. Protein: CATSDLPDRGPDEQFF.